This T cell receptor (beta chain) was sequenced in a study of blood T cell repertoires in COVID-19. Some clones are missing from TCRdb's copy, which holds only in-frame ones; the method was immunoSEQ multiplex PCR. Among roughly 150,000 clones listed, more than 90% were seen once. The CDR3 totals 16 residues. CDR1 and CDR2 (germline): SNHLY, FYNNEI. The J segment lost 6 bases and the V segment lost 7 bases, leaving 15 bases of the junction unmatched. The sequence was collected from a man between 60 and 70 years old with active or convalescent COVID-19. Sequencing was performed on peripheral blood. V gene TRBV2 combines with J gene TRBJ2-5, with TRBD2 identical over 9 bases. The CDR3 loop reads CASIPKGSSGMQTQYF. Written as DNA, the CDR3 is TGTGCCAGCATCCCTAAAGGATCTAGCGGGATGCAGACCCAGTACTTC.